This T cell receptor beta chain comes out of a study of OX40 agonist ivuxolimab in advanced cancers. Study in general: The dose of intravenous ivuxolimab that patients received every 2 weeks ranged from 0.01 to 10 mg/kg. Whole-study results and caveats: Among the lowest peripheral clonal expansion occurred in 0.1-3.0 mg/kg partial responders.

Assay used: immunoSEQ multiplex PCR; TCRdb lists only in-frame clones, some missing. The sample shows some 77,000 clones, roughly 92% of them seen only once. With respect to this clone: Its specificity is not known.

Cycle 7 day 1, cycle 4 day 1, and baseline were the timepoints at which blood was sampled. This CDR3 has 14 residues. The V gene lost 5 bases and the J gene lost 0 bases, with 9 bases spanning the gap. CDR1 is SGHNT, CDR2 YENEEA, per germline. The chain employs TRBV11-3 and TRBJ2-3; D is unresolved. This receptor was identified in an adult with an advanced solid tumor such as melanoma, head and neck, liver or kidney cancer. Here the sequenced sample was CD4+ or CD8+ T cells sorted from blood, taken in a trial of the OX40 agonist ivuxolimab. The CDR3 coding sequence is TGTGCCAGCAGCCTCTCCCTCAGCACAGATACGCAGTATTTT. It encodes CASSLSLSTDTQYF.